This is a list of T cell receptor beta chains from one sample in a study of cytomegalovirus exposure and HLA in healthy donors. Profiling relied on immunoSEQ multiplex PCR, and the TCRdb table lists in-frame clones only, not all of them. The sample yields 130,000 to 150,000 clones, 60% to 80% seen once. Sequenced input: PBMCs. The receptors come from a woman aged 40-49 years in good health and CMV-seropositive. CDR3s include the opening cysteine and the closing phenylalanine or tryptophan. The order of the fields is D gene, J gene, clone size, V gene, CDR3 DNA, CDR3 protein. The D gene is left open where the match is weak. The size of a clone is reported for some rows only, either as once, few or many, or as a class for expanded clones.

d_gene: -; j_gene: TRBJ1-2; abundance: once; v_gene: TRBV2; CDR3nt: TGTGCCAGCAGTGGGACAGCCTATGGCTACACCTTC; CDR3aa: CASSGTAYGYTF
d_gene: TRBD1; j_gene: TRBJ1-1; abundance: -; v_gene: TRBV28; CDR3nt: TGTGCCAGCAGGCCGACAGGGCCTTGTGAAGCTTTCTTT; CDR3aa: CASRPTGPCEAFF
d_gene: -; j_gene: TRBJ1-2; abundance: -; v_gene: TRBV7-9; CDR3nt: TGTGCCAGCAGCTTATCCGGGAGCGGCTACACCTTC; CDR3aa: CASSLSGSGYTF
d_gene: TRBD1; j_gene: TRBJ1-1; abundance: -; v_gene: TRBV5-1; CDR3nt: TGCGCCAGCAGCTTGGTTGGGACAGGGAACACTGAAGCTTTCTTT; CDR3aa: CASSLVGTGNTEAFF
d_gene: -; j_gene: TRBJ1-1; abundance: -; v_gene: TRBV7-9; CDR3nt: TGTGCCAGCAGCTTAGCCGGGAACACTGAAGCTTTCTTT; CDR3aa: CASSLAGNTEAFF
d_gene: -; j_gene: TRBJ1-1; abundance: -; v_gene: TRBV30; CDR3nt: TGTGCCTGGAGTGTTAGTCTGAACACTGAAGCTTTCTTT; CDR3aa: CAWSVSLNTEAFF
d_gene: -; j_gene: TRBJ1-5; abundance: -; v_gene: TRBV7-9; CDR3nt: TGTGCCAGCAGCTCCGGGAATCAGCCCCAGCATTTT; CDR3aa: CASSSGNQPQHF
d_gene: TRBD1; j_gene: TRBJ1-5; abundance: -; v_gene: TRBV19; CDR3nt: TGTGCCAGCAGGGACAGTAATCAGCCCCAGCATTTT; CDR3aa: CASRDSNQPQHF
d_gene: -; j_gene: TRBJ2-3; abundance: -; v_gene: TRBV7-5; CDR3nt: TGTGTCAGATGCTTGGGACAGGGGGCAGATACGCAGTATTTT; CDR3aa: CVRCLGQGADTQYF
d_gene: TRBD1; j_gene: TRBJ1-1; abundance: -; v_gene: TRBV6-5; CDR3nt: TGTGCCAGCAGACTAACACAGGGGGCTTTCACTGAAGCTTTCTTT; CDR3aa: CASRLTQGAFTEAFF
d_gene: -; j_gene: TRBJ1-5; abundance: -; v_gene: TRBV6-1; CDR3nt: TGTGCCAGCAGTGAATGGACAGAGAATCAGCCTCAGCATTTT; CDR3aa: CASSEWTENQPQHF
d_gene: TRBD1; j_gene: TRBJ1-1; abundance: once; v_gene: TRBV7-3; CDR3nt: TGTGCCAGCAGCCCAGGGACAGCGAACACTGAAGCTTTCTTT; CDR3aa: CASSPGTANTEAFF
d_gene: -; j_gene: TRBJ1-1; abundance: -; v_gene: TRBV7-9; CDR3nt: TGTGCCAGCAGCGTAGGGCAGATGAACACTGAAGCTTTCTTT; CDR3aa: CASSVGQMNTEAFF
d_gene: -; j_gene: TRBJ1-1; abundance: -; v_gene: TRBV28; CDR3nt: TGTGCCAGCAGTTTATGGCAGGGTATGAACACTGAAGCTTTCTTT; CDR3aa: CASSLWQGMNTEAFF
d_gene: -; j_gene: TRBJ1-2; abundance: -; v_gene: TRBV11-2; CDR3nt: TGTGCCAGCAGCTCCACAGGATACTATGGCTACACCTTC; CDR3aa: CASSSTGYYGYTF
d_gene: -; j_gene: TRBJ1-5; abundance: -; v_gene: TRBV6-1; CDR3nt: TGTGCCAGCAGCGACATAACTAATCAGCCCCAGCATTTT; CDR3aa: CASSDITNQPQHF
d_gene: TRBD2; j_gene: TRBJ2-3; abundance: -; v_gene: TRBV29-1; CDR3nt: TGCAGCGTTGGAATATTAGCGGGGGGCACAGATACGCAGTATTTT; CDR3aa: CSVGILAGGTDTQYF
d_gene: -; j_gene: TRBJ1-1; abundance: -; v_gene: TRBV7-2; CDR3nt: TGTGCCAGCAGCCCCCGAGCGGTGAACACTGAAGCTTTCTTT; CDR3aa: CASSPRAVNTEAFF
d_gene: -; j_gene: TRBJ2-7; abundance: -; v_gene: TRBV9; CDR3nt: TGTGCCAGCAGCGTAGGGCCAGGGCTGACCTACGAGCAGTACTTC; CDR3aa: CASSVGPGLTYEQYF
d_gene: -; j_gene: TRBJ1-1; abundance: few; v_gene: TRBV6-6; CDR3nt: TGTGCCAGCACCGGAACAGGGAGTACTGAAGCTTTCTTT; CDR3aa: CASTGTGSTEAFF
d_gene: -; j_gene: TRBJ2-2; abundance: -; v_gene: TRBV6-1; CDR3nt: TGTGCCAGCATTTTAGACAGTCTCGGGGAGCTGTTTTTT; CDR3aa: CASILDSLGELFF
d_gene: TRBD1; j_gene: TRBJ2-1; abundance: -; v_gene: TRBV2; CDR3nt: TGTGCCAGTCACCGACAGGGTTTGAATGAGCAGTTCTTC; CDR3aa: CASHRQGLNEQFF
d_gene: -; j_gene: TRBJ1-1; abundance: -; v_gene: TRBV29-1; CDR3nt: TGCAGCGTGGAAATACAGGAGAACACTGAAGCTTTCTTT; CDR3aa: CSVEIQENTEAFF
d_gene: TRBD2; j_gene: TRBJ2-7; abundance: -; v_gene: TRBV6-1; CDR3nt: TGTGCCAGCAGGGTATCGGGACTAGCGGTATACGAGCAGTACTTC; CDR3aa: CASRVSGLAVYEQYF
d_gene: TRBD1; j_gene: TRBJ1-6; abundance: once; v_gene: TRBV19; CDR3nt: TGTGCCAGCCGGGACAGCGCCTATAATTCACCCCTCCACTTT; CDR3aa: CASRDSAYNSPLHF
d_gene: -; j_gene: TRBJ2-1; abundance: few; v_gene: TRBV5-1; CDR3nt: TGCGCCAGCAGCTTGAGTCAGGGTAACAATGAGCAGTTCTTC; CDR3aa: CASSLSQGNNEQFF
d_gene: -; j_gene: TRBJ1-2; abundance: -; v_gene: TRBV4-1; CDR3nt: TGCGCCAGCAGCCCCCCGGACAGACCTAACTATGGCTACACCTTC; CDR3aa: CASSPPDRPNYGYTF
d_gene: -; j_gene: TRBJ2-3; abundance: -; v_gene: TRBV21-1; CDR3nt: TGTGCCAGCAGCACCCTCAACAGGGGGCCTAGCGGGGGTGATCTTACAGATACGCAGTATTTT; CDR3aa: CASSTLNRGPSGGDLTDTQYF
d_gene: -; j_gene: TRBJ1-1; abundance: -; v_gene: TRBV14; CDR3nt: TGTGCCAGCAGCCAAAGAAGGGAGACTGAAGCTTTCTTT; CDR3aa: CASSQRRETEAFF
d_gene: TRBD1; j_gene: TRBJ2-7; abundance: -; v_gene: TRBV5-1; CDR3nt: TGCGCCAGCAGCGGGGGGACAGGTTCTTTATCCCTAAGCGAGCAGTACTTC; CDR3aa: CASSGGTGSLSLSEQYF
d_gene: TRBD1; j_gene: TRBJ2-2; abundance: few; v_gene: TRBV25-1; CDR3nt: TGTGCCAGCAGTAACCGACAGGGGCAACACACCGGGGAGCTGTTTTTT; CDR3aa: CASSNRQGQHTGELFF